Reported below is one T cell receptor beta chain. The CDR3 loop spans 15 amino acids. Germline V gives CDR1 LGHNA, CDR2 YSLEER. V was pared by 3 bases and J by 3 bases, with 14 bases between. Using immunoSEQ multiplex PCR, the repertoire was profiled, and TCRdb retains in-frame clones only, with some absent. Here the sample spans fewer than 50,000 clones, 90% to 95% being singletons. This record comes from a study of graft-versus-host responses after intestinal transplantation. This receptor was taken from a human patient who received an intestinal transplant, so some T cells may come from the graft donor. This specimen consisted of PBMCs, obtained 524 days after transplant. The chain recombines TRBV4-3 with TRBJ1-1; D call uncertain. For the CDR3, the DNA is TGCGCCAGCAGCCACGGACGTTGGGGAGACACTGAAGCTTTCTTT. Translation: CASSHGRWGDTEAFF.